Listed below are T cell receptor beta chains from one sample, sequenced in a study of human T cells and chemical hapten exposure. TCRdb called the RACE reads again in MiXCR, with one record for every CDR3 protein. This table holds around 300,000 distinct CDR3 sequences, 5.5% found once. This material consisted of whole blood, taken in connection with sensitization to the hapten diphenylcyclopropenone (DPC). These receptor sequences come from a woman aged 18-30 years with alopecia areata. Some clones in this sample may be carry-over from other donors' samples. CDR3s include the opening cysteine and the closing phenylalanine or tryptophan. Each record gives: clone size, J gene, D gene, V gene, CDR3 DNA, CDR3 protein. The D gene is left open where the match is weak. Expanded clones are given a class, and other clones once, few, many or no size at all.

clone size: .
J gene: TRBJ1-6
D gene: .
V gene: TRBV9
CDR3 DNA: TGTGCCAGCAGCCCCCCACGATCACCCCTCCACTTT
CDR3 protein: CASSPPRSPLHF

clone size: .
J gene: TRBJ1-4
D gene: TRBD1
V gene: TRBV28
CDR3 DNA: TGTGCCAGCAGTTTAGATCGGGCAGGGGGGAAACTGTTTTTT
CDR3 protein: CASSLDRAGGKLFF

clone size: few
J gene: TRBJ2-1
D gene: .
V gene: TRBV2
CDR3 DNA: TGTGCCAGCAGTGGAGGGGAGAGGAATGAGCAGTTCTTC
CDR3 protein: CASSGGERNEQFF

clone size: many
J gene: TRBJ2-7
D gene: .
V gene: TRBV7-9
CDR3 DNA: TGTGCCAGCAGCGCCGGGACTGACATTTCCTACGAGCAGTACTTC
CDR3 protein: CASSAGTDISYEQYF

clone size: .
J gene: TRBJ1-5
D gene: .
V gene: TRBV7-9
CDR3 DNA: TGTGCCAGCAGCTTAGCAGGGGCTCATCAGCCCCAGCATTTT
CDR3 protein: CASSLAGAHQPQHF

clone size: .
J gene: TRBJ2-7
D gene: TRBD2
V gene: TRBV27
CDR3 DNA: TGTGCCAGCAATCCTAGCGGGGGGGCCTCCTACGAGCAGTACTTC
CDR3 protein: CASNPSGGASYEQYF

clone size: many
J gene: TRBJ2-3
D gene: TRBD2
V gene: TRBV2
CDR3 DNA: TGTGCCAGCCACGGACGGACTAGCGCTCTTTTCGGGACAGATACGCAGTATTTT
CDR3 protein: CASHGRTSALFGTDTQYF

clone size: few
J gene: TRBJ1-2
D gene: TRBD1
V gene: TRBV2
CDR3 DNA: TGTGCCAGCAGTGAATGGACAGGGTATAAGAATGGCTACACCTTC
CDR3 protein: CASSEWTGYKNGYTF

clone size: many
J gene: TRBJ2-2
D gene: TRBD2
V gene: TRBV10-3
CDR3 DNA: TGTGCCATCCGAGGCGGGGGAGGAGACGGGGAGCTGTTTTTT
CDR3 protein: CAIRGGGGDGELFF

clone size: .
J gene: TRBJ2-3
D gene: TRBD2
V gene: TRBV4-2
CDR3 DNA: TGTGCCAGCAGCCAAGATCCTCCCCAGCGGGGGGGAAGCACAGATACGCAGTATTTT
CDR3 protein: CASSQDPPQRGGSTDTQYF

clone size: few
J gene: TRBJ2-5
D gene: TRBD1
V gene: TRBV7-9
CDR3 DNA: TGTGCCAGCAGCCCCGTGGACAGGGGACAAGAGACCCAGTACTTC
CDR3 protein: CASSPVDRGQETQYF

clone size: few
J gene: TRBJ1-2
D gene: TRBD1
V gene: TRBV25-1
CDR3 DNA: TGTGCCAGCAGTGAATCTGCGACAGGGACTGGCTACACCTTC
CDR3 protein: CASSESATGTGYTF

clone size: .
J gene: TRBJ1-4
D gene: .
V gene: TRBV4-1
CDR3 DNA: TGCGCCAGCAGCCAAGTGGCCCTCGTTGAAAAACTGTTTTTT
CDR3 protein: CASSQVALVEKLFF

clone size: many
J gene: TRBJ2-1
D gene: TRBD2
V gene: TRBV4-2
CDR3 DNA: TGTGCCAGCAGCCAGGAGCGGGGAACCTACAATGAGCAGTTCTTC
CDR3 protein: CASSQERGTYNEQFF

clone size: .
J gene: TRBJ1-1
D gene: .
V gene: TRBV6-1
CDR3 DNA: TGTGCCAGCAGTTACATTAATACTGAAGCTTTCTTT
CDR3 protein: CASSYINTEAFF

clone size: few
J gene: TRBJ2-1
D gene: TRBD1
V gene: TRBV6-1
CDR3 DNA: TGTGCCAGCAGTACCATGGGGGGTTGGGGACAGGGTGTACATGAGCAGTTCTTC
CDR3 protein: CASSTMGGWGQGVHEQFF

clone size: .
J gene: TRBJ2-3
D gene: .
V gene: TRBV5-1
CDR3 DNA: TGCGCCAGCAGCCACGTACCGGAGATGGATACGCAGTATTTT
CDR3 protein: CASSHVPEMDTQYF

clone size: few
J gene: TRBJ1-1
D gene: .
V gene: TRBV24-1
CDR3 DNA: TGTGCCACTGGGGACGGAACTGAAGCTTTCTTT
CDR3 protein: CATGDGTEAFF

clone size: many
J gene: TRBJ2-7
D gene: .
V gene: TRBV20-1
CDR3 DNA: TGCAGTGCTAGAGATCCTCAGCTCCGTAGCTCCTACGAGCAGTACTTC
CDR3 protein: CSARDPQLRSSYEQYF

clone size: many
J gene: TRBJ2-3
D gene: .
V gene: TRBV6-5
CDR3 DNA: TGTGCCAGCAGTTACTCGGACAGCCGCACAGATACGCAGTATTTT
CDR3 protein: CASSYSDSRTDTQYF

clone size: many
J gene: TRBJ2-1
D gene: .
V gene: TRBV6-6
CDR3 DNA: TGTGCCAGCAGTTACATGAACAATGAGCAGTTCTTC
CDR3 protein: CASSYMNNEQFF

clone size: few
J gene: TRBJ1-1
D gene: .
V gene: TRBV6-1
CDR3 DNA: TGTGCCAGCAGTTTGAGTAGTGGTGGGACTGAAGCTTTCTTT
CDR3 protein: CASSLSSGGTEAFF

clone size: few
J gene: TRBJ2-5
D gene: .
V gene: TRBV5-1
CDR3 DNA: TGCGCCAGCAGCTTGGGACAGACAGTCCAAGAGACCCAGTACTTC
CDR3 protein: CASSLGQTVQETQYF

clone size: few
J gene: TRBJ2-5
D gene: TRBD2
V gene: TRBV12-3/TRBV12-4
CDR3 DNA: TGTGCCAGCAGTTCGACGGACCGGGGGGGCCAAGAGACCCAGTACTTC
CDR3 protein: CASSSTDRGGQETQYF

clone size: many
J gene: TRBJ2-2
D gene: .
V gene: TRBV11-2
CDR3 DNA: TGTGCCAGTTTTCATGCACCCGGGGAGCTGTTTTTT
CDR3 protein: CASFHAPGELFF

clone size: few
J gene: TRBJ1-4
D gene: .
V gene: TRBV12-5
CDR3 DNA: TGTGCTAGTCGGGGCTCTGGTGAAAAACTGTTTTTT
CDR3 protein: CASRGSGEKLFF

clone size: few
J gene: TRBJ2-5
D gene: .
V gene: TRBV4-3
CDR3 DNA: TGCGCCAGCAGCCAGGCCTACCAAGAGACCCAGTACTTC
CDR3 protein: CASSQAYQETQYF

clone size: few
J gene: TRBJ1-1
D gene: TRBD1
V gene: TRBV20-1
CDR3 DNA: TGCAGTGCTAGAAGGGGGCCCCAAGCTTTCTTT
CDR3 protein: CSARRGPQAFF

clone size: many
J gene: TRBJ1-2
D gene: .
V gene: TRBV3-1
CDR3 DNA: TGTGCCAGCAGCCAAGGGGACGGCGGCTATGGCTACACCTTC
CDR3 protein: CASSQGDGGYGYTF

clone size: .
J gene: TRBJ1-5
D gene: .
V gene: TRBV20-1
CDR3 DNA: TGCAGTGCTAGTCGCAGCAGGGACGGGATTCAGCCCCAGCATTTT
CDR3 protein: CSASRSRDGIQPQHF

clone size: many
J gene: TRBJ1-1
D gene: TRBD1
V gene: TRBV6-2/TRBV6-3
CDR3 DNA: TGTGCCAGCAGCCAGGGACAGGGCGGGCACACTGAAGCTTTCTTT
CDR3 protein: CASSQGQGGHTEAFF

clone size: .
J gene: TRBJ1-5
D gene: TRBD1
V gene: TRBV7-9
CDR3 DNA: TGTGCCAGCAGCTTCCCCAGGGGGCTAGGTCAGCCCCAGCATTTT
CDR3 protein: CASSFPRGLGQPQHF

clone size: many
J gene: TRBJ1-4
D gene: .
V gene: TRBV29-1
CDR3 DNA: TGCAGCGTTGATCCGGGATTGGATGAAAAACTGTTTTTT
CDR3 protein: CSVDPGLDEKLFF

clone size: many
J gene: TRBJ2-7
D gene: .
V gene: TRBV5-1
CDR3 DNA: TGCGCCAGCAGCCGAGATCGCCACGAGCAGTACTTC
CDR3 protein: CASSRDRHEQYF

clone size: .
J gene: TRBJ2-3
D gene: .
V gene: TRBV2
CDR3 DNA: TGTGCCAGCAAACTAATAACCGGGAAAAAGTATTTT
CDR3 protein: CASKLITGKKYF

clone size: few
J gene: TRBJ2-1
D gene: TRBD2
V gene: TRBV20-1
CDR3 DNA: TGCAGTGCTAACGGGCCAGGGGTAGCGGGGGTGACCTACAATGAGCAGTTCTTC
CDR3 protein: CSANGPGVAGVTYNEQFF

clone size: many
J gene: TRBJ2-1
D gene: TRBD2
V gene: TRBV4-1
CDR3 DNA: TGCGCCAGCAGCCAAGATCATGGAGCGGGGGGCCCCTACAATGAGCAGTTCTTC
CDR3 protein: CASSQDHGAGGPYNEQFF

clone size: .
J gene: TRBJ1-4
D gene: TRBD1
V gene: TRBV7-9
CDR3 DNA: TGTGCCAGCAGCTTGGGACAGGTATCGACTAATGAAAAACTGTTTTTT
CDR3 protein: CASSLGQVSTNEKLFF

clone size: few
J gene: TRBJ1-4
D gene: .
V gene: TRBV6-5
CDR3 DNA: TGTGCCAGCAGCCCTGACAGAGCTGCAACTAATGAAAAACTGTTTTTT
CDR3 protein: CASSPDRAATNEKLFF

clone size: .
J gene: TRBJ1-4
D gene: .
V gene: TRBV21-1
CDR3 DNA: TGTGCCAGCAGCATACTCCAGGGAGGGCGCCTTAATGAAAAACTGTTTTTT
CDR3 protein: CASSILQGGRLNEKLFF

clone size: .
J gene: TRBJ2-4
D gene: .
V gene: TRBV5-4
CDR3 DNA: TGTGCCAGCAGCTCCAGTCGGGGAAACATTCAGTACTTC
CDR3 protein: CASSSSRGNIQYF

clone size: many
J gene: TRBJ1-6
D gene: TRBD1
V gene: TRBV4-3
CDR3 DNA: TGCGCCAGCAGCCAAGATTTGGGACAGGAGGTCTCACCCCTCCACTTT
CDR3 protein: CASSQDLGQEVSPLHF

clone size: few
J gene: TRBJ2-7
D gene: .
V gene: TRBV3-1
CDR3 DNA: TGTGCCAGCAGCCACAACCCGACCGCAGGGGCCCGGGAGCAGTACTTC
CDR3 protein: CASSHNPTAGAREQYF

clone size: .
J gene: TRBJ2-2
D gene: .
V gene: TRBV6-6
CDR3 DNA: TGTGCCAGCACCCAGGGGCCCGGGGAGCTGTTTTTT
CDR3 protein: CASTQGPGELFF

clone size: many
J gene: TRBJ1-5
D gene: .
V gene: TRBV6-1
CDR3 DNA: TGTGCCAGCAGTGACAGGGTCGTCGGTAGCAATCAGCCCCAGCATTTT
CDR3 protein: CASSDRVVGSNQPQHF

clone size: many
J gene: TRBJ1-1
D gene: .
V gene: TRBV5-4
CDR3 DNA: TGTGCCAGCAGCCCCGGGCGGGGGCGGGACACTGAAGCTTTCTTT
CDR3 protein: CASSPGRGRDTEAFF

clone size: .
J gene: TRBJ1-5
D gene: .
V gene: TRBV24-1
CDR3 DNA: TGTGCCACCAGTGATGCAACCAATCAGCCCCAGCATTTT
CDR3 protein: CATSDATNQPQHF

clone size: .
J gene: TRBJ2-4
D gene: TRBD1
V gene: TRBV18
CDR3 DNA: TGTGCCAGCTCACTACCGGGACAGATAGCCAAAAACATTCAGTACTTC
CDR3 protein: CASSLPGQIAKNIQYF

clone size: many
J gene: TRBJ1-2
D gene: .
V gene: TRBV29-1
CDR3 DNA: TGCAGCGCCGGGACTGGTAACTATGGCTACACCTTC
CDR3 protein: CSAGTGNYGYTF

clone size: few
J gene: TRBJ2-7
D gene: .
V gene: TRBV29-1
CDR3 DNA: TGCAGCGTTGGGACAGTTACCACCTACGAGCAGTACTTC
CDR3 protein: CSVGTVTTYEQYF

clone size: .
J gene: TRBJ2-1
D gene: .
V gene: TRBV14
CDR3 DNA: TGTGCCAGCAGCCAAGACCGGATGTCCCACAATGAGCAGTTCTTC
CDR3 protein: CASSQDRMSHNEQFF

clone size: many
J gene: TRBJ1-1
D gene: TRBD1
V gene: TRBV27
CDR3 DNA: TGTGCCAGCAGTTTAAGAGGGACAGGCAACACTGAAGCTTTCTTT
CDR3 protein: CASSLRGTGNTEAFF

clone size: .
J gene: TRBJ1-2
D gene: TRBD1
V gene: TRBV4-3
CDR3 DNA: TGCGCCAGCAGCCAACATGGACAGGGGGTTCTTGGCTACACCTTC
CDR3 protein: CASSQHGQGVLGYTF

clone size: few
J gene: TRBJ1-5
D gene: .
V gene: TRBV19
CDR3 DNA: TGTGCCAGTAGTATAGATCAGGAGCAGCCCCAGCATTTT
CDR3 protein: CASSIDQEQPQHF

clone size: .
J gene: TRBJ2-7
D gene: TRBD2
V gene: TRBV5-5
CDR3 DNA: TGTGCCAGCAGCTTCATAGCGGGGCTATCCTACGAGCAGTACTTC
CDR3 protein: CASSFIAGLSYEQYF

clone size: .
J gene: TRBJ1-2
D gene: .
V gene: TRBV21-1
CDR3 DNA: TGTGCCAGCAGCAAAGGACCGGCCCCCAAGGACTATGGCTACACCTTC
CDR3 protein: CASSKGPAPKDYGYTF

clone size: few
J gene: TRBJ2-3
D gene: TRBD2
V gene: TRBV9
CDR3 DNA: TGTGCCAGCAGCCTAGGGAGGCTAGCGGGGGGATCCACAGATACGCAGTATTTT
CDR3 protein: CASSLGRLAGGSTDTQYF

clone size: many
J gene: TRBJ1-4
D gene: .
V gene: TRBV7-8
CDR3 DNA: TGTGCCAGCAGACGTTCAGGGAGAGAAAAACTGTTTTTT
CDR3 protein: CASRRSGREKLFF